This T cell receptor beta chain was documented in a study of CD8 T cells in Susac syndrome. Reverse transcription of roughly 0.5 to 1 ug RNA was carried out with random hexamers. Across 54 Vbeta and 13 Jbeta, immunoSEQ multiplex PCR amplified TCR beta CDR3. TCRdb analysed the immunoSEQ multiplex PCR reads with MiXCR anew, one entry per CDR3 protein. The data show 350,000 to 550,000 distinct CDR3 sequences, 75% to 90% seen once. Sequencing of TCR beta covered CD8+ and CD4+ T cells obtained from blood. The multiple sclerosis controls were treatment-naive patients, and their relapsing-remitting disease was stable or active. FACS was used to enrich TEMRA cells, whereas the CD8+ and CD4+ T cells were obtained by negative isolation. The V gene end was trimmed by 4 bases and the J gene end by 4 bases; junction bases not matched to a gene: 18. The CDR3 is 19 amino acids. Germline values: CDR1 LGHDT, CDR2 YNNKEL (reference sequence).

The gene calls are TRBV3-1 and TRBJ2-5, with 10 bases matching TRBD2. The specimen sequenced was CD8+ T cells from PBMCs. This clonotype originated in a human donor with multiple sclerosis. CDR3 region: CASSLWGQRGGYIVETQYF. CDR3 nucleotide sequence: TGTGCCAGCAGCCTTTGGGGCCAGCGGGGGGGCTATATTGTAGAGACCCAGTACTTC.